The source of this T cell receptor beta chain is a study of tumor-infiltrating lymphocytes in primary liver carcinoma. As for the study in general: Surgeons treated the primary liver carcinoma of the patients by surgical resection.

A remark on this clonotype: A read error may account for a junction end that differs from germline.

In addition to blood RNA drawn from unsorted whole blood, germline DNA was extracted. This CDR3 is built from 15 residues. Germline-derived CDR1 and CDR2 are MNHEY and SVGAGI. Using a constant-region primer together with ProtoScript II reverse transcriptase, TCR beta cDNA was made from about 500 ng of total RNA. Libraries for TCR beta were built through three nested multiplex PCR rounds, which together made up a slightly modified ARM-PCR procedure. The opening two PCR rounds, ten to eleven cycles each, paired TRBV1-TRBV30 forward primers with a C-beta reverse primer. MiXCR, applied by TCRdb to the multiplex PCR reads, yields one record per CDR3 protein. Of over 250,000 distinct CDR3 sequences listed, about 50% are singletons.

The chain links TRBV6-5 to TRBJ1-5; D gene unclear. This TCR derives from a woman aged 30 to 39 with primary liver carcinoma and hepatitis B virus infection. The sequencing input was peripheral blood. The CDR3 bases are TGTGCCAGCAGTTACTCGGGAAATAGCAATCGGCCCCAGCATTTT. This sequence encodes CASSYSGNSNRPQHF.